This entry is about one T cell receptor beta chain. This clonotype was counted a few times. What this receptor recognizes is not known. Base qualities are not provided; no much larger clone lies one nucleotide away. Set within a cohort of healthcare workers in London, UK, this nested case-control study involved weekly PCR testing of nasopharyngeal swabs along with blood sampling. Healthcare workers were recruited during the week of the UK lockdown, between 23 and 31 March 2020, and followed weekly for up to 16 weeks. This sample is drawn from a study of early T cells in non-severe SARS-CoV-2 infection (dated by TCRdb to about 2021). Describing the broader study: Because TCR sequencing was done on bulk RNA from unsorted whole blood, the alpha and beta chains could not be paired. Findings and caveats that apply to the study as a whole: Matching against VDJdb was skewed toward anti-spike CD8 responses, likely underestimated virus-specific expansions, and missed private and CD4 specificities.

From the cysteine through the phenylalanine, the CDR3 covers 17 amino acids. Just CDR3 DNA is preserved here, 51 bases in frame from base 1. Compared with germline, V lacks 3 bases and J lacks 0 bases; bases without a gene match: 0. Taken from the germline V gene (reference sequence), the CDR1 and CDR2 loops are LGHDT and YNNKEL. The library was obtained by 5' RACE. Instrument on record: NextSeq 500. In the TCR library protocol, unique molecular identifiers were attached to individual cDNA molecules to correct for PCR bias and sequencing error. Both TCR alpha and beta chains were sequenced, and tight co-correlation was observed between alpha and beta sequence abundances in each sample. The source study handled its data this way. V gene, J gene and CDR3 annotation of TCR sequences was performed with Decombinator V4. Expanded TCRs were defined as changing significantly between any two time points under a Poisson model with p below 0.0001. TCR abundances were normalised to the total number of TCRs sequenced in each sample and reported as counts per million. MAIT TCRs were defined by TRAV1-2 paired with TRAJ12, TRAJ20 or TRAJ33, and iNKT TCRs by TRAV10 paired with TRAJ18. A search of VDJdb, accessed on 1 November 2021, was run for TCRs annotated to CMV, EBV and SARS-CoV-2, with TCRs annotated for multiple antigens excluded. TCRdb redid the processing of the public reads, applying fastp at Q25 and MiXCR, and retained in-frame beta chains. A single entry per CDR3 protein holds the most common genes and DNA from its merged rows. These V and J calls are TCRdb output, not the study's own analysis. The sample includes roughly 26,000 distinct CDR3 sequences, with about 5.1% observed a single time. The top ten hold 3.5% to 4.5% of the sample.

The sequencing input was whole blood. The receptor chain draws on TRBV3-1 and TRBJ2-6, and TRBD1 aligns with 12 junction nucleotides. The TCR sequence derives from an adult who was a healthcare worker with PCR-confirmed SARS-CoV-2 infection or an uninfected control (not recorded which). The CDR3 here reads CASSQGQGASGANVLTF. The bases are TGTGCCAGCAGCCAGGGACAGGGGGCCTCTGGGGCCAACGTCCTGACTTTC.